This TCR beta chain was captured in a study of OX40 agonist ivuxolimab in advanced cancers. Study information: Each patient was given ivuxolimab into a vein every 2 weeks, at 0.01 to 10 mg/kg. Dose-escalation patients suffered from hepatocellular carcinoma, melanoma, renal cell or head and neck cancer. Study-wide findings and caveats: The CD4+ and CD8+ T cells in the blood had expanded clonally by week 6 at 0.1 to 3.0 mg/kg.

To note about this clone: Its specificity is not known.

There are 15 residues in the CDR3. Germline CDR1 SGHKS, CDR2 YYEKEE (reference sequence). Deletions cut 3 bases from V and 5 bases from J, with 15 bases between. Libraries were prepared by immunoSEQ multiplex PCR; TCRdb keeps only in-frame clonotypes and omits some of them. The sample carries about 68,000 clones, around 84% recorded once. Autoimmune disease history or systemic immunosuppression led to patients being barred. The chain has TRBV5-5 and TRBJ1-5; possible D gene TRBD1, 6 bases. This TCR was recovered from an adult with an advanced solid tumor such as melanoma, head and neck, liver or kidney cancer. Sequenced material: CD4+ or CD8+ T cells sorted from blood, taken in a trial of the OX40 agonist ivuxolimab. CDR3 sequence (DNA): TGTGCCAGCAGCTCCACAGGGTTTGGGGATCAGCCCCAGCATTTT. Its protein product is CASSSTGFGDQPQHF.